This entry describes one T cell receptor (beta chain). The data were taken from a study of OX40 agonist ivuxolimab in advanced cancers. Across the study: With a range of roughly 23 to 85, age averaged about 59 years, and around 83% were male.

The CDR3 consists of 14 residues. Trimming cost V 4 bases and J 5 bases; bases outside gene matches: 5. CDR1 is SQVTM, CDR2 ANQGSEA, per germline. TCRdb keeps only in-frame clones here, not all; method: immunoSEQ multiplex PCR. The repertoire holds 45,000 to 50,000 clones, with about 87% as singletons. The receptor was isolated from an adult with an advanced solid tumor such as melanoma, head and neck, liver or kidney cancer. The source material was CD4+ or CD8+ T cells sorted from blood, sampled in a trial of the OX40 agonist ivuxolimab. The rearrangement joins TRBV29-1 to TRBJ2-7, with 13 bases lining up with TRBD2. The CDR3 DNA reads as TGCAGCGTTGTGGGACTAGCGGGAACTCACGAGCAGTACTTC. Translation gives CSVVGLAGTHEQYF.